This T cell receptor (beta chain) derives from a study of blood T cell repertoires in COVID-19. About the research overall: Sources were T cells, B-cell-depleted T cells, or PBMCs; the material itself was cDNA or gDNA.

V was pared by 3 bases and J by 4 bases, with 12 bases between. This CDR3 has 15 amino acids. CDR1 and CDR2 from the germline V gene are LGHDT and YNNKEL (reference sequence). All enrollees were about 18 to 89 years old and from fewer than 25 US areas. In assigning cohorts, the study relied on participant-reported clinical history. Profiling relied on immunoSEQ multiplex PCR, and the TCRdb table lists in-frame clones only, not all of them. The repertoire holds under 200,000 clones, 65% to 85% seen once, with approximately 12% in the top ten. The receptor was isolated from a woman aged 55-70 years who had recovered from COVID-19. Specimen: PBMCs or T cells enriched from blood (not recorded which). V and J are TRBV3-1 (or the pseudogene TRBV3-2) and TRBJ1-4; maybe TRBD1 (5 bases). The CDR3 DNA reads TGTGCCAGCAGCCAGGTCGGGGGGGGTAATGAAAAACTGTTTTTT. Amino acid sequence: CASSQVGGGNEKLFF.